Listed here are 22 T cell receptor beta chains from one sample, sequenced in a study of T cell responses to AZD1222 COVID-19 vaccine. Sequenced by immunoSEQ multiplex PCR; TCRdb stores in-frame clones only, minus some. This table holds tens of thousands of clones, more than 70% found once. The specimen was peripheral blood, collected on day 0 of AZD1222 vaccination. Receptors originate from an adult in good health.

The chain couples TRBV7-8 to TRBJ2-3, with a possible D match to TRBD2 (6 bases). In germline, CDR1 is SGHVS, CDR2 FQNEAQ. V was pared by 3 bases and J by 2 bases, with 12 bases between. The CDR3 is made up of 15 amino acids. The CDR3, as DNA: TGTGCCAGCAGCTTGACGGGACTCGCCACAGATACGCAGTATTTT. As protein: CASSLTGLATDTQYF.

The CDR3 spells CSVTAAGVAFF. DNA for the CDR3: TGCAGCGTCACAGCAGCCGGGGTAGCTTTCTTT. The V and J genes are TRBV29-1 and TRBJ1-1; D not resolved. Trimming took off 6 bases at V and 10 bases at J, with 15 bases between the two ends. The CDR3 extends over 11 amino acids. Germline V gene lookup returns CDR1 SQVTM and CDR2 ANQGSEA.

This chain connects TRBV6-2 or TRBV6-3 to TRBJ2-3; D tentatively reads TRBD1 or TRBD2 (5 bases each). The CDR3 contains 16 residues. Trimming shortened V by 0 bases and J by 0 bases, and 10 bases separated the two germline ends. From germline, CDR1 is MNHEY and CDR2 SVGEGT. The CDR3 protein is CASSYSDEGSTDTQYF. The CDR3 DNA follows: TGTGCCAGCAGTTACTCGGATGAGGGGAGCACAGATACGCAGTATTTT.

The chain is built from TRBV2 and TRBJ1-5; 8 bases fit TRBD1. V lost 6 bases, J lost 2 bases, and 3 bases stayed unmatched. This CDR3 contains 14 residues. Germline V gene lookup returns CDR1 SNHLY and CDR2 FYNNEI. This CDR3 reads CASRTDRGNQPQHF. As DNA, the CDR3 is TGTGCCAGCAGGACGGACAGGGGCAATCAGCCCCAGCATTTT.

This chain links TRBV5-1 with TRBJ1-4, with TRBD1 matching 9 bases. V shed 5 bases and J 0 bases; nucleotides not matched to a gene: 8. This CDR3 has 17 amino acids. Per germline, CDR1 SGHRS and CDR2 YFSETQ. The CDR3 loop reads CASRSDRGISTNEKLFF. As DNA, the CDR3 is TGCGCCAGCAGATCGGACAGGGGAATTTCAACTAATGAAAAACTGTTTTTT.

The chain links TRBV27 to TRBJ1-2; no definite D call. Germline CDR1 is MNHEY and CDR2 is SMNVEV (reference sequence). The CDR3 length is 15 residues. The ends were cut back, 6 bases at V and 6 bases at J, with 20 bases in the middle. The CDR3 DNA follows: TGTGCCAGCAGCCTAGGGCTTCTCAAATCGGATGGCTACACCTTC. Its protein is CASSLGLLKSDGYTF.

V gene TRBV5-1 combines with J gene TRBJ1-2; no definite D call. Trimming took 3 bases from V and 6 from J, leaving 12 bases between them. CDR1 is SGHRS and CDR2 is YFSETQ in the germline V gene. The CDR3 is made up of 13 amino acids. This CDR3 reads CASSSGSRDGYTF. The CDR3 bases are TGCGCCAGCAGCTCCGGCTCGAGGGATGGCTACACCTTC.

The chain joins TRBV12-3 or TRBV12-4 to TRBJ2-3; either TRBD1 or TRBD2 may fit D (5 bases each). The CDR3 totals 13 residues. The V gene lost 4 bases and the J gene lost 3 bases, with 8 bases spanning the gap. The CDR3 DNA reads TGTGCCAGCAGTTGGGGCGGGACAGATACGCAGTATTTT. Protein: CASSWGGTDTQYF.

This clone was observed once. V is TRBV6-5 and J is TRBJ2-5; TRBD2 matches at 7 bases. Germline V gene data show CDR1 as MNHEY and CDR2 as SVGAGI. The CDR3 runs to 15 residues. The V gene end was trimmed by 6 bases and the J gene end by 0 bases; junction bases not matched to a gene: 7. CDR3 DNA sequence: TGTGCCAGCAGGGGAAGCGGGGCGTACCAAGAGACCCAGTACTTC. Protein sequence: CASRGSGAYQETQYF.

This sequence joins TRBV18 and TRBJ2-7; D gene ambiguous. Germline V gene lookup returns CDR1 KGHSH and CDR2 LQKENI. This CDR3 comprises 14 residues. The ends were cut back, 1 base at V and 0 bases at J, with 7 bases in the middle. CDR3 protein: CASSPLTSSYEQYF. CDR3 coding DNA: TGTGCCAGCTCACCACTTACCTCCTCCTACGAGCAGTACTTC.

The chain recombines TRBV7-2 with TRBJ1-5; tentatively, D is TRBD1 (6 bases). Germline V lookup: CDR1 SGHTA, CDR2 FQGNSA. The CDR3 has 17 amino acids. V dropped 3 bases and J dropped 2 bases, with 17 bases sitting between them. CDR3 sequence reads: CASSLRGRGAGNQPQHF. In nucleotides, the CDR3 is TGTGCCAGCAGCTTGCGCGGAAGGGGGGCTGGCAATCAGCCCCAGCATTTT. The whole variable domain, remainder taken from reference TRBV7-2 and TRBJ1-5, is GAGVSQSPSNKVTEKGKDVELRCDPISGHTALYWYRQSLGQGLEFLIYFQGNSAPDKSGLPSDRFSAERTGGSVSTLTIQRTQQEDSAVYLCASSLRGRGAGNQPQHFGDGTRLSIL.

The chain carries TRBV5-1 and TRBJ2-1, with TRBD1 matching 11 bases. Germline assignment: CDR1 SGHRS and CDR2 YFSETQ. The V gene end was trimmed by 3 bases and the J gene end by 8 bases; junction bases not matched to a gene: 7. The CDR3 covers 15 residues. The CDR3 is CASSWGQGDWDEQFF. CDR3 nucleotide sequence: TGCGCCAGCAGCTGGGGACAGGGGGATTGGGATGAGCAGTTCTTC.

The chain uses TRBV4-2 and TRBJ1-3; 7 bases are shared with TRBD1. V was pared by 5 bases and J by 2 bases, with 3 bases of the junction left unmatched. Germline CDR1 LGHNA, CDR2 YNFKEQ. The CDR3 is made up of 14 amino acids. The CDR3 DNA reads TGTGCCAGCAGCACAGGGGCCGCTGGAAACACCATATATTTT. The encoded protein is CASSTGAAGNTIYF.

The gene calls are TRBV7-3 and TRBJ2-2; tentatively, D is TRBD1 (6 bases). CDR1 SGHTA and CDR2 FQGTGA come from the germline V gene. With 5 bases removed from V and 6 bases from J, the gap between germline ends came to 13 bases. The CDR3 is 14 amino acids. CDR3 coding DNA: TGTGCCAGCAGCCGATTACAGGGAGCCGGGGAGCTGTTTTTT. Translation gives CASSRLQGAGELFF.

The chain links TRBV4-3 to TRBJ2-5; 14 nucleotides line up with TRBD2. The V gene end was trimmed by 2 bases and the J gene end by 5 bases; junction bases not matched to a gene: 1. The germline CDR1 and CDR2 sequences are LGHNA and YSLEER. This CDR3 is built from 15 residues. CDR3 sequence (DNA): TGCGCCAGCAGCCAACGGACTAGCGGGAGGGAGACCCAGTACTTC. Translating gives CASSQRTSGRETQYF.

This chain connects TRBV9 to TRBJ1-6, with 8 bases matching TRBD1. CDR3 size: 13 residues. Germline V gene data show CDR1 as SGDLS and CDR2 as YYNGEE. The V segment lost 1 base and the J segment 14 bases; nucleotides outside the gene matches: 5. The CDR3 DNA is TGTGCCAGCAGCGTATCGGACAGGGCATCCCTCCACTTT. Its translation is CASSVSDRASLHF.

This chain uses TRBV28 with TRBJ2-2, with D possibly matching TRBD1 (5 bases). CDR1 and CDR2 from the germline V gene are MDHEN and SYDVKM. The CDR3 consists of 13 residues. Trimming stripped 7 bases from V and 7 bases from J, with 13 bases between. CDR3 bases: TGTGCCAGCACCCTATTCAGGGACGGGGAGCTGTTTTTT. Translated, it gives CASTLFRDGELFF. Complete variable domain (other parts from reference TRBV28 and TRBJ2-2): DVKVTQSSRYLVKRTGEKVFLECVQDMDHENMFWYRQDPGLGLRLIYFSYDVKMKEKGDIPEGYSVSREKKERFSLILESASTNQTSMYLCASTLFRDGELFFGEGSRLTVL.

This chain links TRBV15 with TRBJ1-1, with TRBD1 identical over 8 bases. V was pared by 7 bases and J by 4 bases, with 20 bases of the junction left unmatched. Germline assignment: CDR1 LNHNV and CDR2 YYDKDF (reference sequence). This CDR3 is built from 18 residues. CDR3 amino acids: CATITFPGRGHRGTEAFF. CDR3 sequence (DNA): TGTGCCACCATCACATTTCCGGGCAGGGGGCACCGCGGCACTGAAGCTTTCTTT.

This chain connects TRBV27 to TRBJ1-2; weak D call: TRBD1 (6 bases). Germline-derived CDR1 and CDR2 are MNHEY and SMNVEV (reference sequence). V lost 7 bases to trimming and J lost 1 base, with 16 bases between them. The CDR3 consists of 15 residues. DNA of the CDR3: TGTGCCAGCAAACAGGACAGACATATTAACTATGGCTACACCTTC. This codes for CASKQDRHINYGYTF.

The chain has TRBV5-5 and TRBJ1-6; perhaps TRBD1 as D (6 bases). From germline, CDR1 is SGHKS and CDR2 YYEKEE (reference sequence). The V end lost 5 bases, the J end lost 7 bases, and 16 bases lay between the germline ends. The CDR3 has 15 residues. The CDR3 nucleotides are TGTGCCAGCAGATCTAGCCGGGACAAAAATTCACCCCTCCACTTT. Translated: CASRSSRDKNSPLHF.

The chain couples TRBV18 to TRBJ1-1; TRBD1 matches 8 bases. The junction had 7 bases not matched to a gene; V was cut back by 5 bases and J by 5 bases. The CDR3 covers 14 residues. Germline CDR1 and CDR2: KGHSH and LQKENI. Written as DNA, the CDR3 is TGTGCCAGCTCATCCAGGGGGCTTAGGACTGAAGCTTTCTTT. Its protein product is CASSSRGLRTEAFF.

This clone was recorded once. The chain combines TRBV19 with TRBJ1-5, with D perhaps matching TRBD1 (5 bases). The CDR3 length is 13 residues. Germline loops: CDR1 LNHDA, CDR2 SQIVND (reference sequence). Trimming removed 8 bases from V and 4 bases from J, with 12 bases in between. CDR3 coding DNA: TGTGCCAGTCGGCCAGGGCAAAATCAGCCCCAGCATTTT. This sequence encodes CASRPGQNQPQHF.